This T cell receptor (beta chain) was captured in a study of T cell responses to AZD1222 COVID-19 vaccine. The study's findings and limits: Of the AZD1222 recipients, only five to seven were seropositive at baseline. Females made up more of the donors, who were largely white British, and clonal diversity may have come out too low.

For this clone: Its antigen is as yet unknown.

CDR3 length equals 10 residues. Trimming took off 1 base at V and 10 bases at J, with 7 bases between the two ends. The germline V gene encodes CDR1 GTSNPN and CDR2 SVGIG (reference sequence). Generated by immunoSEQ multiplex PCR, the TCRdb table keeps only in-frame clones and is missing some. The sample consists of more than 100,000 clones, more than 85% of them appearing once. The rearrangement links TRBV30 to TRBJ1-2, with D uncertain. This receptor was identified in an adult in good health. This specimen was peripheral blood, taken on day 0 of AZD1222 vaccination. The CDR3 bases are TGTGCCTGGAGTGAGGCTCTCTACACCTTC. Its protein is CAWSEALYTF.